These T cell receptor beta chains were read from a single sample in a study of CDR3 diversity in severe acne. TCRdb reprocessed the PCR reads via MiXCR and lists one record per CDR3 protein. Among roughly 100,000 distinct CDR3 sequences listed, roughly 51% were seen once. Sequencing was carried out using blood. The origin of the receptors is a male donor with acne. Both conserved end residues are part of each CDR3. D genes are given only for firm matches. A row's size may be missing; if present it is once, few, many or a size class.

TRBV24-1	TRBD1	TRBJ2-2	medium-sized	TGTGCCACCAGTGATAACGACAGGGACACCGGGGAGCTGTTTTTT	CATSDNDRDTGELFF
TRBV20-1	TRBD2	TRBJ2-1	NA	TGCAGTGCTAGACGGCCTAGCGGGGCCCACGAGCAGTTCTTC	CSARRPSGAHEQFF
TRBV9	NA	TRBJ2-5	NA	TGTGCCAGCGGTGGGGACACTCTGTACTTC	CASGGDTLYF
TRBV7-2	TRBD2	TRBJ2-7	large	TGTGCCAGCAGCATCGCGCGGGGGGGAGGGTACGAGCAGTACTTC	CASSIARGGGYEQYF
TRBV7-9	NA	TRBJ1-1	NA	TGTGCCAGCAGCCCGACCATCACTGAAGCTTTCTTT	CASSPTITEAFF
TRBV6-5	NA	TRBJ1-6	many	TGTGCCAGCAGGGATACCCCAGGGAAGTCACCCCTCCACTTT	CASRDTPGKSPLHF
TRBV7-6	NA	TRBJ1-1	NA	TGTGCCAGCAGCCGACGGGGGGCAGACACTGAAGCTTTCTTT	CASSRRGADTEAFF
TRBV24-1	NA	TRBJ2-3	NA	TGTGCCACCAGAGGTCCGGATACGCAGTATTTT	CATRGPDTQYF
TRBV10-3	NA	TRBJ1-3	NA	TGTGCCGGGAAAGGCGACGGGAACTCTGGAAACACCATATATTTT	CAGKGDGNSGNTIYF
TRBV6-5	NA	TRBJ1-1	many	TGTGCCAGCAGTTACGGTATTGTGCGGACGACGGACACTGAAGCTTTCTTT	CASSYGIVRTTDTEAFF
TRBV6-6	NA	TRBJ1-6	few	TGTGCCAGCAGTTGGACTGACAGCGTAAATTCACCCCTCCACTTT	CASSWTDSVNSPLHF
TRBV25-1	TRBD1	TRBJ1-2	NA	TGTGCCAGCACCGGCCAGGGGGGGTTGGGCTATGGCTACACCTTC	CASTGQGGLGYGYTF
TRBV6-1	NA	TRBJ1-6	many	TGTGCCAGCAGTGGGAGGGCGGGGGACTCACCCCTCCACTTT	CASSGRAGDSPLHF
TRBV29-1	NA	TRBJ2-6	NA	TGCAGCGTTGAGGAACGGGGGCACACCATTCCGTTTACAAGCTCTGGGGCCAACGTCCTGACTTTC	CSVEERGHTIPFTSSGANVLTF
TRBV7-9	NA	TRBJ2-7	NA	TGTGCCAGCAGCTTAGCGGACAGTCACGAGCAGTACTTC	CASSLADSHEQYF
TRBV19	NA	TRBJ2-7	NA	TGTGCCAGTAGTATAAAGGCGGTCTCCTACGAGCAGTACTTC	CASSIKAVSYEQYF
TRBV28	NA	TRBJ1-2	NA	TGTGCCAGCAGTAGGAGTATTAATGGCTACACCTTC	CASSRSINGYTF
TRBV7-9	TRBD1	TRBJ2-5	NA	TGTGCCAGCAGCATCAGAAAGGGGACAGGGTACCAAGAGACCCAGTACTTC	CASSIRKGTGYQETQYF
TRBV7-3	NA	TRBJ1-3	NA	TGCGCCAGCAGCTTAAACTCTGGAAACACCATATATTTT	CASSLNSGNTIYF
TRBV29-1	NA	TRBJ1-1	NA	TGCAGCGTTGGGCAGTACACTGAAGCTTTCTTT	CSVGQYTEAFF
TRBV5-1	NA	TRBJ2-4	few	TGCGCCAGCAGCCCCGGTCCGGGTATAGCCAAAAACATTCAGTACTTC	CASSPGPGIAKNIQYF
TRBV11-3	TRBD1	TRBJ2-2	NA	TGTGCCAGCAGCTGGTCTTTGCTGGGACAGGGCTACACCGGGGAGCTGTTTTTT	CASSWSLLGQGYTGELFF
TRBV3-1	NA	TRBJ2-7	NA	TGTGCCAGCAGCCTAATCGACCGAGCCTACGAGCAGTACTTC	CASSLIDRAYEQYF
TRBV6-1	NA	TRBJ1-2	many	TGTGCCACCGAGGAAATACGAGGTCTCTATGGCTACACCTTC	CATEEIRGLYGYTF
TRBV15	TRBD2	TRBJ2-7	few	TGTGCCACCACCAGGACTAGCGGGAGAAACGAGCAGTACTTC	CATTRTSGRNEQYF